A selection of T cell receptor beta chains follows, all from one sample in a study of T cells in Graves' hyperthyroidism and ophthalmopathy. TCRdb used MiXCR to reprocess the multiplex PCR reads, holding one entry per CDR3 protein. The table lists about 270,000 distinct CDR3 sequences, roughly 22% of them singletons. Input material: blood. The receptors stem from a man aged 25 to 40 with Graves' ophthalmopathy. Both conserved end residues are part of each CDR3. D genes are given only for firm matches. Size is omitted from some rows. Given values are once, few, many or a class for expanded clones.

>TRBD1|TRBV6-1|many|TRBJ1-1
TGTGCCAGCATGCGGACAGGAGGGAACACTGAAGCTTTCTTT
CASMRTGGNTEAFF
>NA|TRBV11-2|NA|TRBJ2-3
TGTGCCAGCAGCAAGAGGGCTAGCGCCTTCCAAACCGCTAGCACAGATACGCAGTATTTT
CASSKRASAFQTASTDTQYF
>NA|TRBV2|NA|TRBJ1-5
TGTGCCAGCAGTGAACTGGGGGATAGCAATCAGCCCCAGCATTTT
CASSELGDSNQPQHF
>NA|TRBV27|NA|TRBJ2-1
TGTGCCAGCAGTTTAATGGCGGGAGTGGGGGGGCTGGGTGAGCAGTTCTTC
CASSLMAGVGGLGEQFF
>NA|TRBV27|many|TRBJ1-1
TGTGCCAGCAGTCAACCGACAGCAAACACTGAAGCTTTCTTT
CASSQPTANTEAFF
>TRBD1|TRBV5-1|NA|TRBJ1-4
TGCGCCAGCAGCAGCGGACAGGGGGCGGGTGAAAAACTGTTTTTT
CASSSGQGAGEKLFF
>TRBD1|TRBV7-3|NA|TRBJ1-1
TGTGCCAGCAGCCCCACAGGGGCTGACACTGAAGCTTTCTTT
CASSPTGADTEAFF
>NA|TRBV4-2|NA|TRBJ1-6
TGTGCCAGCAGCCAAGTCCAGGGAAATAATTCACCCCTCCACTTT
CASSQVQGNNSPLHF
>NA|TRBV2|NA|TRBJ2-7
TGTGCCAGCAGTGGGCACGAGCAGTACTTC
CASSGHEQYF
>NA|TRBV20-1|many|TRBJ2-7
TGCAGTGCTAGAGGGGTAAACTACGAGCAGTACTTC
CSARGVNYEQYF
>TRBD1|TRBV12-3/TRBV12-4|NA|TRBJ1-1
TGTGCCAGCAACAAGGACAGGGGTTTGAACACTGAAGCTTTCTTT
CASNKDRGLNTEAFF
>NA|TRBV11-2|many|TRBJ2-5
TGTGCCAGCAGTGGTCCTAGAACCCTTCAATTAGCGACCCAGTACTTC
CASSGPRTLQLATQYF
>TRBD2|TRBV28|few|TRBJ2-1
TGTGCCAGCAGTTTAATCCGACTAGCGGGGTCATACAATGAGCAGTTCTTC
CASSLIRLAGSYNEQFF
>NA|TRBV20-1|NA|TRBJ1-2
TGCAGTGCTAGAGATGAAGTGTCAGGGAATGGCTACACCTTC
CSARDEVSGNGYTF
>NA|TRBV11-3|once|TRBJ2-1
TGTGCCAGCAGCTTAGATCGGGGGCAGTTCTTC
CASSLDRGQFF
>TRBD1|TRBV6-1|NA|TRBJ1-2
TGTGCCAGCAGTTGGATCGGCCCCGGGACAGACTATGGCTACACCTTC
CASSWIGPGTDYGYTF
>TRBD2|TRBV20-1|many|TRBJ2-7
TGCAGTGCTCCAATAGCGGGAGGGGACGAGCAGTACTTC
CSAPIAGGDEQYF
>TRBD1|TRBV29-1|few|TRBJ2-3
TGCAGCGTTGAAGATTTTATGGGACAGGCGACAGATACGCAGTATTTT
CSVEDFMGQATDTQYF
>TRBD1|TRBV15|few|TRBJ1-5
TGTGCCACCAGCAGGATTACCAGGGGGCTAAGCCAGCCCCAGCATTTT
CATSRITRGLSQPQHF
>TRBD1|TRBV25-1|NA|TRBJ1-2
TGTGCCAGCAGCGAGCAGGGACAGGGGGTACGTGGCTACACCTTC
CASSEQGQGVRGYTF
>TRBD1|TRBV12-3/TRBV12-4|NA|TRBJ2-7
TGTGCCAGCAGTTCTGGAGGGACAGGGGGTCCCTACGAGCAGTACTTC
CASSSGGTGGPYEQYF
>TRBD1|TRBV3-1|many|TRBJ1-2
TGTGCCAGCAGCCGTGATGGACAGGGGATCGATGGCTACACCTTC
CASSRDGQGIDGYTF
>TRBD1|TRBV4-1|NA|TRBJ2-3
TGCGCCACCCGGGACAGCAACACAGATACGCAGTATTTT
CATRDSNTDTQYF
>TRBD1|TRBV15|few|TRBJ2-5
TGTGCCACCAGCAGAGGAACAGGGGACGTTCAAGAGACCCAGTACTTC
CATSRGTGDVQETQYF
>TRBD2|TRBV27|NA|TRBJ2-7
TGTGCCAGCAGTTTCGGGACTAGCCGGTACGAGCAGTACTTC
CASSFGTSRYEQYF
>TRBD1|TRBV12-3/TRBV12-4|NA|TRBJ2-3
TGTGCCAGCAGCTCAGGGGGCGTTACAGATACGCAGTATTTT
CASSSGGVTDTQYF
>TRBD1|TRBV27|many|TRBJ1-2
TGTGCCAGCAGTCCCGGGACAGTTCCTAACTATGGCTACACCTTC
CASSPGTVPNYGYTF
>NA|TRBV5-8|NA|TRBJ1-4
TGTGCCAGCAACCCGAGGGGGTTAACAACTAATGAAAAACTGTTTTTT
CASNPRGLTTNEKLFF
>NA|TRBV28|few|TRBJ2-7
TGTGCCAGCAGTTTATGGCAGGGGATCCACGAGCAGTACTTC
CASSLWQGIHEQYF
>TRBD2|TRBV5-1|NA|TRBJ2-7
TGCGCCAGCAGCTTGGGCGGGAGGCTCTCCTACGAGCAGTACTTC
CASSLGGRLSYEQYF
>TRBD2|TRBV6-2/TRBV6-3|NA|TRBJ2-1
TGTGCCAGCAGAGCTAGCGGGAGACGGCGCGATGAGCAGTTCTTC
CASRASGRRRDEQFF
>NA|TRBV20-1|NA|TRBJ1-4
TGCAGTGCTAGAGATGAGGGGGCAACTAATGAAAAACTGTTTTTT
CSARDEGATNEKLFF
>NA|TRBV5-4|NA|TRBJ2-2
TGTGCCAGCAGTCAATACGCCAGTACGAACACCGGGGAGCTGTTTTTT
CASSQYASTNTGELFF
>NA|TRBV27|once|TRBJ2-1
TGTGCCAGCAGTTCTCCGGGGCTAGGCAATGAGCAGTTCTTC
CASSSPGLGNEQFF
>TRBD2|TRBV3-1|many|TRBJ2-5
TGTGCCAGCAGCCAAGTCTACGGTGGTGGTAGCGGGAGGGAGACCCAGTACTTC
CASSQVYGGGSGRETQYF
>TRBD2|TRBV5-1|NA|TRBJ2-7
TGCGCCAGCAGCTTGGCCGGGGGGCGCGGGCTAGCGGGAGACGCCGAGCAGTACTTC
CASSLAGGRGLAGDAEQYF
>TRBD1|TRBV20-1|NA|TRBJ2-7
TGCAGTGCTAGTAAACAGGGGTTCGGCTACGAGCAGTACTTC
CSASKQGFGYEQYF
>NA|TRBV6-2/TRBV6-3|NA|TRBJ1-2
TGTGCCAGCAGTTACGGTGGGATTGGCTATGGCTACACCTTC
CASSYGGIGYGYTF
>NA|TRBV12-3/TRBV12-4|few|TRBJ1-2
TGTGCCAGCAGAGGTCGTGGTGGCTACACCTTC
CASRGRGGYTF
>NA|TRBV20-1|NA|TRBJ1-3
TGCAGTGCTAGAAAGGGCAGGACCTCTGGAAACACCATATATTTT
CSARKGRTSGNTIYF
>TRBD2|TRBV3-1|NA|TRBJ2-3
TGTGCCAGCAGCCAAGATGGGGCGGGAGCGGGAGATACGCAGTATTTT
CASSQDGAGAGDTQYF
>NA|TRBV3-1|few|TRBJ1-2
TGTGCCAGCAGCCAAAGCGGTCGGTCTCCTGCGAACTATGGCTACACCTTC
CASSQSGRSPANYGYTF
>TRBD2|TRBV20-1|few|TRBJ2-1
TGCACCGATAGCGGGAGCAGATTCGATGAGCAGTTCTTC
CTDSGSRFDEQFF